This T cell receptor beta chain was retrieved from a study of blood T cell repertoires in COVID-19. About the study: The United States, Italy and Spain provided the acute and convalescent COVID-19 samples.

The assay was immunoSEQ multiplex PCR, and TCRdb's table has in-frame clones only and misses some. The sample has 75,000 to 100,000 clones, more than 60% seen once. CDR1 SEHNR and CDR2 FQNEAQ come from the germline V gene (reference sequence). The CDR3 has 15 amino acids. V was pared by 3 bases and J by 0 bases, with 10 bases between. Sample: peripheral blood. The receptor was derived from a man aged 70 or older with acute or convalescent COVID-19. The genes are TRBV7-9 and TRBJ2-3; D is perhaps TRBD1 (6 bases). The CDR3: CASSLSDRSTDTQYF. The CDR3 DNA reads as TGTGCCAGCAGCTTGTCCGACAGGAGCACAGATACGCAGTATTTT.